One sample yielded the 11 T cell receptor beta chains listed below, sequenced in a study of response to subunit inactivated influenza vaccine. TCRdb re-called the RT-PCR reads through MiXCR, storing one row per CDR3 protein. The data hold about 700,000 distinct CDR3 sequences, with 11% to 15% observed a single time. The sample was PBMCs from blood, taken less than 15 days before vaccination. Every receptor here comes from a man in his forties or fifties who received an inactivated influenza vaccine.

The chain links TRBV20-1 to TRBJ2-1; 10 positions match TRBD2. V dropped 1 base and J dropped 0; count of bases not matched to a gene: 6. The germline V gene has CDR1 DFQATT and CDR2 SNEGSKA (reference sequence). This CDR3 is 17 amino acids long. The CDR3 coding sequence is TGCAGTGCTAGAGGGGGACTAGCGTCAATCTCCTACAATGAGCAGTTCTTC. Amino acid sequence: CSARGGLASISYNEQFF.

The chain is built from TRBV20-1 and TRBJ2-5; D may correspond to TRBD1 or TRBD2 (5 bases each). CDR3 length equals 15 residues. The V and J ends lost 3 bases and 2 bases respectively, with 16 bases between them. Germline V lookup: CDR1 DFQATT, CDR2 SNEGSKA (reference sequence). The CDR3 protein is CSASGAAGRQETQYF. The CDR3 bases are TGCAGTGCTAGCGGTGCGGCAGGGAGACAAGAGACCCAGTACTTC.

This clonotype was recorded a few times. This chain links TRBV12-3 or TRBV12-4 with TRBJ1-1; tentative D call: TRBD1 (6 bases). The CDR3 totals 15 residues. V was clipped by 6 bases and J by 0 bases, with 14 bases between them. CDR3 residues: CASSRTTGMNTEAFF. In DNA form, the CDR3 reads TGTGCCAGCAGCCGCACAACAGGGATGAACACTGAAGCTTTCTTT.

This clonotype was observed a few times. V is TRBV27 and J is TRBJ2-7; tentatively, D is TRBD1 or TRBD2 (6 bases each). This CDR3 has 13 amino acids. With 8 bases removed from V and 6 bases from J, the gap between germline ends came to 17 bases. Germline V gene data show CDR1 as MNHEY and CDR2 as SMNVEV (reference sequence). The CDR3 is CASSSWGAGEQYF. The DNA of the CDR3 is TGTGCCAGCTCATCCTGGGGGGCGGGCGAGCAGTACTTC.

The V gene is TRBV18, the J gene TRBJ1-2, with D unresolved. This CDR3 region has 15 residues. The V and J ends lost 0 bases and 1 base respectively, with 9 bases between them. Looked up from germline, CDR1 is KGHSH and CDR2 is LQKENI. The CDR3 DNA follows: TGTGCCAGCTCACCACCGGGTAGGGTTAACTATGGCTACACCTTC. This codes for CASSPPGRVNYGYTF.

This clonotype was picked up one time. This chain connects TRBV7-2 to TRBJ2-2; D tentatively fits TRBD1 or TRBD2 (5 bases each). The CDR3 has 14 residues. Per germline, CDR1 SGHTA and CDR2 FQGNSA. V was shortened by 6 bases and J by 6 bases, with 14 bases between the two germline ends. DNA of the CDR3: TGTGCCAGCAGTCGGGACCCACGCGCCGGGGAGCTGTTTTTT. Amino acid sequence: CASSRDPRAGELFF. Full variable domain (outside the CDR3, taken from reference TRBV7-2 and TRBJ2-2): GAGVSQSPSNKVTEKGKDVELRCDPISGHTALYWYRQSLGQGLEFLIYFQGNSAPDKSGLPSDRFSAERTGGSVSTLTIQRTQQEDSAVYLCASSRDPRAGELFFGEGSRLTVL.

The CDR3 reads CASSRDRTYTGELFF. CDR3 DNA sequence: TGTGCCAGCAGCCGGGACAGGACCTACACCGGGGAGCTGTTTTTT. This chain connects TRBV14 to TRBJ2-2; TRBD1 matches 8 bases. Germline V gene sequence: CDR1 SGHDN, CDR2 FVKESK. The CDR3 totals 15 residues. V gave up 4 bases and J gave up 3 bases; unmatched junction bases: 4.

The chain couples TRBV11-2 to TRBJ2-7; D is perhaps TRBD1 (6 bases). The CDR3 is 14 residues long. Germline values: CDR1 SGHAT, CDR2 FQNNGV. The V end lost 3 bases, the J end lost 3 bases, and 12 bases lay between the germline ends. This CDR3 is CASSFSPGDYEQYF. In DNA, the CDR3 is TGTGCCAGCAGCTTTTCCCCAGGGGACTACGAGCAGTACTTC.

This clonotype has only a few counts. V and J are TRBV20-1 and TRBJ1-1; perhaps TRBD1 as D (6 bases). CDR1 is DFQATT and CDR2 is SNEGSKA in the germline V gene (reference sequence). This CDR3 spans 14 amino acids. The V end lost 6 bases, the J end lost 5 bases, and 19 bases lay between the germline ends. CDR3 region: CSAGATGLGTEAFF. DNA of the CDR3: TGCAGTGCGGGGGCGACAGGCTTGGGGACTGAAGCTTTCTTT.

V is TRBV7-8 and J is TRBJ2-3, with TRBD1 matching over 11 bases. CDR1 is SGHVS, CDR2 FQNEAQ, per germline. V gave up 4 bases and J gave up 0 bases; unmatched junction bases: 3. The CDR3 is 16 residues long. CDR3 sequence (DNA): TGTGCCAGCAGCTACGGACAGGGGGCTAGCACAGATACGCAGTATTTT. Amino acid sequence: CASSYGQGASTDTQYF.

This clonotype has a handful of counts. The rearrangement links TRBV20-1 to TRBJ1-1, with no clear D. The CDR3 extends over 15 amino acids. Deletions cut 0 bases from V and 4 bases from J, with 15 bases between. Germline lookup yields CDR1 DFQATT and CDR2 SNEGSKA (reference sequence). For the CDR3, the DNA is TGCAGTGCTAGAGATGGGAGACGTTCGGGCACTGAAGCTTTCTTT. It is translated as CSARDGRRSGTEAFF.